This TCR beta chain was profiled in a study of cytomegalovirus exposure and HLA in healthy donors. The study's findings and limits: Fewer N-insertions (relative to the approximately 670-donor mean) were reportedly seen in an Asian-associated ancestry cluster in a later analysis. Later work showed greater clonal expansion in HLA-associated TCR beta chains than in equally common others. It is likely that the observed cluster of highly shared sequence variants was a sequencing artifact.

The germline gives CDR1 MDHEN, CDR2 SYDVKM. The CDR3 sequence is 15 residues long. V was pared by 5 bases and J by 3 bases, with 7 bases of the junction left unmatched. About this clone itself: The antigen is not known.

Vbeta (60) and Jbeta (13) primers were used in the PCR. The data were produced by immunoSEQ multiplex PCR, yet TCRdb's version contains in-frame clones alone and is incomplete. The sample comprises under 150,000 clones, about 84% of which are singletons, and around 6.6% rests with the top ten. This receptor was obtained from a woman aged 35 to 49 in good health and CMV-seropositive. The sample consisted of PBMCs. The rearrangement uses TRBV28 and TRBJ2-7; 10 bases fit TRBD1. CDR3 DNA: TGTGCCAGCAGTGCCCAAGGGACAGGGGACTACGAGCAGTACTTC. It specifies CASSAQGTGDYEQYF. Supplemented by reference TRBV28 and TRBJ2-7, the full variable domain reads DVKVTQSSRYLVKRTGEKVFLECVQDMDHENMFWYRQDPGLGLRLIYFSYDVKMKEKGDIPEGYSVSREKKERFSLILESASTNQTSMYLCASSAQGTGDYEQYFGPGTRLTVT.